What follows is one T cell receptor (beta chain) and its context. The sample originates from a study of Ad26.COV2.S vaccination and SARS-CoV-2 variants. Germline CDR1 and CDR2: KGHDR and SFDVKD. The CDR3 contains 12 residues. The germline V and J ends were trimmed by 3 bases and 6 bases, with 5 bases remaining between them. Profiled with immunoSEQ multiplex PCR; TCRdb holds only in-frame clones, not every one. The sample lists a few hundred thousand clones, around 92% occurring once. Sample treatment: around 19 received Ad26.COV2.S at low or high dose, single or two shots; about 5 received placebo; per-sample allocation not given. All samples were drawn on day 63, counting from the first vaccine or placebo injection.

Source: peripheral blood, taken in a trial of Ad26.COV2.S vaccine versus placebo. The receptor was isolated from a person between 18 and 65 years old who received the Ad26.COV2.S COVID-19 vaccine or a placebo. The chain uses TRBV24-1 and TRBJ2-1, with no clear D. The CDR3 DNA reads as TGTGCCACCAGTGATCCTACCAATGAGCAGTTCTTC. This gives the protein CATSDPTNEQFF.